Listed below are T cell receptor beta chains from one sample, sequenced in a study of blood T cells in healthy people across ages. One entry per CDR3 protein results from TCRdb running MiXCR on the 5' RACE reads. Of some 750,000 distinct CDR3 sequences in the sample, about 24% are singletons; the top ten hold 22%. Sequenced input: blood. The receptors shown here come from a man between 70 and 80 years old in good health. Each CDR3 is given with its conserved first and last residue. The D gene is left open where the match is weak. Part of the rows lack a size; the others show once, few, many or a class for expanded clones.

>few|TRBD2|TRBV14|TRBJ2-3
TGTGCCAGCAGCCAAGGACTAGCGGGCACAGATACGCAGTATTTT
CASSQGLAGTDTQYF
>-|TRBD1|TRBV11-2|TRBJ2-1
TGTGCCAGCAGCCAATGGACAGGGGGCAGCGATGAGCAGTTCTTC
CASSQWTGGSDEQFF
>-|TRBD2|TRBV12-3/TRBV12-4|TRBJ2-1
TGTGCCAGCACCAAAACCGGTAGCGGGAGGGGCAATGAGCAGTTCTTC
CASTKTGSGRGNEQFF
>-|TRBD1|TRBV28|TRBJ2-7
TGTGCCAGCAGTGCTACCGGGACAGGGAACTACGAGCAGTACTTC
CASSATGTGNYEQYF
>-|-|TRBV18|TRBJ2-7
TGTGCCAGCTCACCACGTTCCTCCTACGAGCAGTACTTC
CASSPRSSYEQYF
>few|-|TRBV5-5|TRBJ1-1
TGTGCCAGCAGCTTGGCCGACGGGGACAACACTGAAGCTTTCTTT
CASSLADGDNTEAFF
>-|-|TRBV3-1|TRBJ2-5
TGTGCCAGCAGCCCCCTCTCAAGAGAAGAGACCCAGTACTTC
CASSPLSREETQYF
>few|-|TRBV20-1|TRBJ1-2
TGCAGTGCGCCGAAGGTGGTAGGGGCAGGCGGCTACACCTTC
CSAPKVVGAGGYTF
>-|-|TRBV20-1|TRBJ1-1
TGCAGTGCTAGAGATCTCCCGGGGGGCATCGGTACTGAAGCTTTCTTT
CSARDLPGGIGTEAFF
>few|TRBD1|TRBV6-1|TRBJ1-1
TGTGCCAGCAGCAGGACAGGGGGAGTTACTGAAGCTTTCTTT
CASSRTGGVTEAFF